This TCR beta chain derives from a study of blood T cells in healthy people across ages. Overall study: In model experiments, template switching was able to capture about one barcoded beta molecule for every two T cells that were present.

The use of a sample-barcoded 5' primer and a J-beta primer mix characterized a second PCR of roughly 7 to 11 cycles. MiXCR, run by TCRdb on the 5' RACE reads, gives a single entry per CDR3 protein. The repertoire holds some 1 million distinct CDR3 sequences, under 55% seen once, with about 19% in the top ten. This CDR3 spans 14 amino acids. Germline CDR1 and CDR2: KGHSH and LQKENI. V was shortened by 3 bases and J by 2 bases, with 10 bases between the two germline ends. The rearrangement uses TRBV18 and TRBJ1-1; D remains unclear. The sequenced sample was blood. The clonotype comes from a woman aged 55 to 70 in good health. The CDR3 sequence is CASSPSRSNTEAFF. The DNA for the CDR3 is TGTGCCAGCTCACCGAGCAGGTCAAACACTGAAGCTTTCTTT.